This T cell receptor beta chain came from a study of cytomegalovirus exposure and HLA in healthy donors. Germline-derived CDR1 and CDR2 are MGHRA and YSYEKL. V lost 1 base, J lost 3 bases, and 11 bases stayed unmatched. The CDR3 length is 17 residues. Amplification used 60 Vbeta primers and 13 Jbeta primers. The repertoire was sequenced with immunoSEQ multiplex PCR; TCRdb's copy has only in-frame clones and lacks some. The sample yields over 150,000 clones, around 80% seen once. This rearrangement joins TRBV4-1 to TRBJ1-2; 7 positions match TRBD1. This receptor was identified in a woman aged 35 to 49 in good health and CMV-seropositive. The sample consisted of PBMCs. The CDR3 loop reads CASSQGLNPGQHYGYTF. The DNA for the CDR3 is TGCGCCAGCAGCCAAGGTCTCAACCCGGGACAGCACTATGGCTACACCTTC.